These T cell receptor beta chains were read from a single sample in a study of blood T cell repertoires in COVID-19. TCRdb's table, derived via immunoSEQ multiplex PCR, lists solely in-frame clones and lacks some. This table has 400,000 or so clones, 87% appearing once. The sample taken for sequencing was PBMCs or T cells enriched from blood (not recorded which). These receptors came from a middle-aged man in a cohort exposed to, infected with or recovered from COVID-19 (not recorded which). Each CDR3 is given with its conserved first and last residue. D genes are given only for firm matches. Only some rows state a clone size, as once, few, many or a class for expanded clones.

v_call: TRBV21-1; j_call: TRBJ2-2; clone_size: NA; d_call: NA; cdr3_nt: TGTGCCAGCAGCAAAGCGCCCCAAGGGGTGGTCACCGGGGAGCTGTTTTTT; cdr3_aa: CASSKAPQGVVTGELFF
v_call: TRBV19; j_call: TRBJ1-6; clone_size: few; d_call: NA; cdr3_nt: TGTGCCAGTTCACCGAGCTCCTATAATTCACCCCTCCACTTT; cdr3_aa: CASSPSSYNSPLHF
v_call: TRBV4-1; j_call: TRBJ2-7; clone_size: NA; d_call: NA; cdr3_nt: TGCGCCAGCAGCCAAGACGGCCCCCCCAGGGCCGGCTACGAGCAGTACTTC; cdr3_aa: CASSQDGPPRAGYEQYF
v_call: TRBV18; j_call: TRBJ2-1; clone_size: NA; d_call: TRBD2; cdr3_nt: TGTGCCAGCTCACCTGTAGCGGGAAGCGAGCAGTTCTTC; cdr3_aa: CASSPVAGSEQFF
v_call: TRBV5-5; j_call: TRBJ2-2; clone_size: NA; d_call: TRBD1; cdr3_nt: TGTGCCAGCAGCCCTAGGACAGGGGGGAGTACCGGGGAGCTGTTTTTT; cdr3_aa: CASSPRTGGSTGELFF
v_call: TRBV18; j_call: TRBJ2-1; clone_size: NA; d_call: NA; cdr3_nt: TGTGCCAGCCTTACGGACTTGACCAATGAGCAGTTCTTC; cdr3_aa: CASLTDLTNEQFF
v_call: TRBV5-4; j_call: TRBJ2-7; clone_size: NA; d_call: TRBD1; cdr3_nt: TGTGCCAGCAGCTTGGCGGCAGGGGGCTTGTTCGAGCAGTACTTC; cdr3_aa: CASSLAAGGLFEQYF
v_call: TRBV10-3; j_call: TRBJ1-5; clone_size: NA; d_call: NA; cdr3_nt: TGTGCCATCAGTGATTTTACAGCTAGCAATCAGCCCCAGCATTTT; cdr3_aa: CAISDFTASNQPQHF
v_call: TRBV6-1; j_call: TRBJ2-7; clone_size: NA; d_call: NA; cdr3_nt: TGTGCCAGCAGTGAATTCGGGACAATTAGCGAGCAGTACTTC; cdr3_aa: CASSEFGTISEQYF
v_call: TRBV27; j_call: TRBJ2-6; clone_size: NA; d_call: TRBD1; cdr3_nt: TGTGCCAGCAGTTTATCACCAGGGGGCTCCGGGGCCAACGTCCTGACTTTC; cdr3_aa: CASSLSPGGSGANVLTF
v_call: TRBV21-1; j_call: TRBJ2-3; clone_size: NA; d_call: NA; cdr3_nt: TGTGCCAGCAGCAAAGAGGGGTACACAGATACGCAGTATTTT; cdr3_aa: CASSKEGYTDTQYF
v_call: TRBV29-1; j_call: TRBJ1-1; clone_size: few; d_call: NA; cdr3_nt: TGCAGCGTTGAAGATAGTCGGAGAGCTTTCTTT; cdr3_aa: CSVEDSRRAFF
v_call: TRBV30; j_call: TRBJ1-5; clone_size: NA; d_call: NA; cdr3_nt: TGTGCCTTTGGGCCGGTGAATCAGCCCCAGCATTTT; cdr3_aa: CAFGPVNQPQHF
v_call: TRBV30; j_call: TRBJ2-1; clone_size: few; d_call: NA; cdr3_nt: TGTGCCTGGGCTAACCCGCGACTAGAGTACAATGAGCAGTTCTTC; cdr3_aa: CAWANPRLEYNEQFF
v_call: TRBV18; j_call: TRBJ1-2; clone_size: few; d_call: NA; cdr3_nt: TGTGCCAGCTCACCAGGGCAGCCCTATGGCTACACCTTC; cdr3_aa: CASSPGQPYGYTF
v_call: TRBV19; j_call: TRBJ1-2; clone_size: NA; d_call: NA; cdr3_nt: TGTGCCAGCGATCCCCAAGGTCCGGGTGGCTATGGCTACACCTTC; cdr3_aa: CASDPQGPGGYGYTF
v_call: TRBV3-1/TRBV3-2; j_call: TRBJ1-2; clone_size: NA; d_call: NA; cdr3_nt: TGTGCCAGCAGCGCACCAGGTTTCTATGGCTACACCTTC; cdr3_aa: CASSAPGFYGYTF
v_call: TRBV30; j_call: TRBJ1-1; clone_size: NA; d_call: TRBD1; cdr3_nt: TGTGCCTGGAGTCAGGACAGGAGGACTGAAGCTTTCTTT; cdr3_aa: CAWSQDRRTEAFF
v_call: TRBV6-6; j_call: TRBJ1-2; clone_size: NA; d_call: TRBD1; cdr3_nt: TGTGCCAGCATCCGGACAGGGGGCGCAAAAGAAGATGGCTACACCTTC; cdr3_aa: CASIRTGGAKEDGYTF
v_call: TRBV11-2; j_call: TRBJ1-1; clone_size: NA; d_call: NA; cdr3_nt: TGTGCCAGCAGCTGGGGGCAGGGCACTGAAGCTTTCTTT; cdr3_aa: CASSWGQGTEAFF
v_call: TRBV25-1; j_call: TRBJ2-1; clone_size: few; d_call: NA; cdr3_nt: TGTGCCAGCAGAGCGCTCTCACCCTACAATGAGCAGTTCTTC; cdr3_aa: CASRALSPYNEQFF
v_call: TRBV11-2; j_call: TRBJ1-2; clone_size: NA; d_call: TRBD1; cdr3_nt: TGTGCCAGCAGCCCACTCCCGGGACAGGGCTATGGCTACACCTTC; cdr3_aa: CASSPLPGQGYGYTF
v_call: TRBV27; j_call: TRBJ1-5; clone_size: NA; d_call: TRBD1; cdr3_nt: TGTGCCAGCAGTTCCCGGGACAGGGGGTTCAATCAGCCCCAGCATTTT; cdr3_aa: CASSSRDRGFNQPQHF
v_call: TRBV15; j_call: TRBJ2-3; clone_size: NA; d_call: TRBD2; cdr3_nt: TGTGCCACCAGCAGAGGTGGGCTAGCGGAAACAGATACGCAGTATTTT; cdr3_aa: CATSRGGLAETDTQYF
v_call: TRBV5-4; j_call: TRBJ2-7; clone_size: NA; d_call: NA; cdr3_nt: TGTGCCAGCAGCTTGGACCCTTCGGGAGCCTCCTACGAGCAGTACTTC; cdr3_aa: CASSLDPSGASYEQYF
v_call: TRBV11-2; j_call: TRBJ2-3; clone_size: NA; d_call: TRBD2; cdr3_nt: TGTGCCAGCAGCCGCGGACTAGCGGGAATTACAGATACGCAGTATTTT; cdr3_aa: CASSRGLAGITDTQYF
v_call: TRBV27; j_call: TRBJ1-1; clone_size: once; d_call: NA; cdr3_nt: TGTGCCAGCAGTTTCGGTGGGGGGAGGGTTTTCACTGAAGCTTTCTTT; cdr3_aa: CASSFGGGRVFTEAFF
v_call: TRBV10-3; j_call: TRBJ2-3; clone_size: once; d_call: NA; cdr3_nt: TGTGCCATCAGGGCGGGGGCCACAGATACGCAGTATTTT; cdr3_aa: CAIRAGATDTQYF
v_call: TRBV5-1; j_call: TRBJ2-1; clone_size: NA; d_call: TRBD2; cdr3_nt: TGCGCCAGCAGCTTGGGACTAGCGGGAGGGCACAATGAGCAGTTCTTC; cdr3_aa: CASSLGLAGGHNEQFF
v_call: TRBV3-1/TRBV3-2; j_call: TRBJ1-2; clone_size: NA; d_call: NA; cdr3_nt: TGTGCCAGCAGCCAAGATGTGGCAGATCACACCTTC; cdr3_aa: CASSQDVADHTF
v_call: TRBV5-4; j_call: TRBJ1-2; clone_size: NA; d_call: TRBD1; cdr3_nt: TGTGCCAGCAGGAAGAGGGGACAGTCCTATGGCTACACCTTC; cdr3_aa: CASRKRGQSYGYTF
v_call: TRBV6-5; j_call: TRBJ2-3; clone_size: NA; d_call: NA; cdr3_nt: TGTGCCAGCAGTACAGGGTGGGATACGCAGTATTTT; cdr3_aa: CASSTGWDTQYF
v_call: TRBV7-9; j_call: TRBJ1-6; clone_size: many; d_call: TRBD1; cdr3_nt: TGTGCCAGCAGCTACACGGCAGGGGGCAACTCACCCCTCCACTTT; cdr3_aa: CASSYTAGGNSPLHF